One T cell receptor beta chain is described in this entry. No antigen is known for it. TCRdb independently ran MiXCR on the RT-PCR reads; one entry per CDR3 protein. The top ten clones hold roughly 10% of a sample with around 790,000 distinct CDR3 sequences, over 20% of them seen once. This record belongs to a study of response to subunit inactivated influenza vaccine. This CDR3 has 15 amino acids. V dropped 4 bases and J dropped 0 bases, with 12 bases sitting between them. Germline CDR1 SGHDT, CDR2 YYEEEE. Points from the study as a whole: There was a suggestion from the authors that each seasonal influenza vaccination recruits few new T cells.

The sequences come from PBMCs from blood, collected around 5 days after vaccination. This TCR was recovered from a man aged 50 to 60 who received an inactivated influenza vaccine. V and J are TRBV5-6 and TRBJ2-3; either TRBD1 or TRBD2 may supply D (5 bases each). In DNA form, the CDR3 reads TGTGCCAGCAGCCCACTGGGGGTGAGCACAGATACGCAGTATTTT. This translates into CASSPLGVSTDTQYF.